This entry is about one TCR beta chain. This sample was included in a study of human T cells and chemical hapten exposure. Study-wide background: The use of 2% DPC on around 2 cm by around 2 cm of upper inner arm skin constituted sensitization. Diphenylcyclopropenone, dosed weekly to the scalp, was given to patients throughout the roughly 24-week study.

The germline CDR1 and CDR2 sequences are MNHEY and SVGEGT. Deletions cut 0 bases from V and 4 bases from J, with 6 bases between. CDR3 length: 13 residues. Time point in this sample: pre-sensitization, week 0. Treatment described: therapeutic diphenylcyclopropenone sensitization with weekly scalp DPC. Via MiXCR, TCRdb re-called the RACE reads, giving one row per CDR3 protein. This table holds around 350,000 distinct CDR3 sequences, 5% to 6.5% found once. The source material was whole blood, sampled in connection with sensitization to the hapten diphenylcyclopropenone (DPC). This chain connects TRBV6-2 or TRBV6-3 to TRBJ1-1; D is ambiguous. The TCR originated in a woman aged 18-29 years with alopecia areata. Some clones in this sample may be carry-over from other donors' samples. The CDR3 region is CASSYSGFTEAFF. In nucleotides, the CDR3 is TGTGCCAGCAGTTACTCTGGGTTCACTGAAGCTTTCTTT.